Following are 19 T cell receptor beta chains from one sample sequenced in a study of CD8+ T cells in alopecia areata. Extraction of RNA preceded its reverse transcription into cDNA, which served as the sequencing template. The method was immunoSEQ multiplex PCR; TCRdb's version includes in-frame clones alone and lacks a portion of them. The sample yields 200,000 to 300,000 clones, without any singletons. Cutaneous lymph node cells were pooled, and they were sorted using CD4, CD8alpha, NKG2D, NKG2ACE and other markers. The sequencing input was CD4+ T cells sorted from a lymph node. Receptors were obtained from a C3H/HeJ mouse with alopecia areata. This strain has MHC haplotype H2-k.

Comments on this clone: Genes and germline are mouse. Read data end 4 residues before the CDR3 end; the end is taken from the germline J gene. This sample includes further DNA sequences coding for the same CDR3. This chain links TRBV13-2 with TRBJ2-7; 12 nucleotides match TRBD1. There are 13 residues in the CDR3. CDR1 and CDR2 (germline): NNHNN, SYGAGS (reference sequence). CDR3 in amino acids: CASGGTGGDEQYF. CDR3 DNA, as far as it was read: TGTGCCAGCGGGGGGACAGGGGGCGAT.

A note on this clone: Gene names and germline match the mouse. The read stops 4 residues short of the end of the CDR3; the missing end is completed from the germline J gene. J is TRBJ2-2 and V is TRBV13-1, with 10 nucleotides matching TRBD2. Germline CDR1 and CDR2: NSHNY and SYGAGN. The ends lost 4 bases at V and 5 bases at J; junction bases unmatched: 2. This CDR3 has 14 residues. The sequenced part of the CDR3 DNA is TGTGCCAGCAGTTGGACTGGGGGAACCGGG. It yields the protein CASSWTGGTG. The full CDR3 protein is CASSWTGGTGQLYF.

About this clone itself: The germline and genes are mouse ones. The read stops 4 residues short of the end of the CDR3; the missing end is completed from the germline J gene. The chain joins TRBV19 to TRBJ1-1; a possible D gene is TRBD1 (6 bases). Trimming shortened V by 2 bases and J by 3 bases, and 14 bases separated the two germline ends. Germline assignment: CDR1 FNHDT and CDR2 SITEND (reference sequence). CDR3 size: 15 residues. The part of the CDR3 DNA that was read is TGTGCCAGCAGTATCGGACAGTGGGGAGACACA. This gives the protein CASSIGQWGDT. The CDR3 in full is CASSIGQWGDTEVFF.

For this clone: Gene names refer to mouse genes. Partial CDR3 DNA: TGCACCTGCAGTGCGAGACAGGGGGACACCGGG. It translates to CTCSARQGDTG. The full CDR3 sequence reads CTCSARQGDTGQLYF. This sequence joins TRBV1 and TRBJ2-2; TRBD1 aligns across 9 bases. Coverage ceases 4 residues before the CDR3 finishes, and the germline J gene fills in the end. The germline V gene encodes CDR1 NSQYPW and CDR2 LRSPGD (reference sequence). The CDR3 has 15 residues. V trimming: 3 bases; J trimming: 3 bases; junction bases outside the gene matches: 2.

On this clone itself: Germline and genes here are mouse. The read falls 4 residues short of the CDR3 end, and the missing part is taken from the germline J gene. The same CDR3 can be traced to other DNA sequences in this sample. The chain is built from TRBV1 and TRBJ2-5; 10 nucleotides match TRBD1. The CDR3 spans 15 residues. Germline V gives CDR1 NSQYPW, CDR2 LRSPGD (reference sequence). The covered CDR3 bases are TGCACCTGCAGTGCAGCCGGGACAGGGGCAGAC. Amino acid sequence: CTCSAAGTGAD. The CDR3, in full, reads CTCSAAGTGADTQYF.

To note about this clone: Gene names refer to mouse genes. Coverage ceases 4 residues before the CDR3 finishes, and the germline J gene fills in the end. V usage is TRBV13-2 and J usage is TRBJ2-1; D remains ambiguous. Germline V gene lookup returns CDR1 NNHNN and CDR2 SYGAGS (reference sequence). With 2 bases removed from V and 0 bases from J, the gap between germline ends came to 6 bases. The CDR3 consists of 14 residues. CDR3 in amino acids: CASGDSHNYAEQFF. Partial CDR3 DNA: TGTGCCAGCGGTGACTCCCATAACTATGCT.

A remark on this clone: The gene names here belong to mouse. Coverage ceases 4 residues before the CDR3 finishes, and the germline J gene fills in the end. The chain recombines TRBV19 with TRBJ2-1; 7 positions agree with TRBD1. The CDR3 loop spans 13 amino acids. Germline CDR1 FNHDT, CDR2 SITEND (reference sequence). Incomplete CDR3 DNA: TGTGCCAGCAGTATGACAGGGAGGGCT. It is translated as CASSMTGRA. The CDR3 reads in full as CASSMTGRAEQFF.

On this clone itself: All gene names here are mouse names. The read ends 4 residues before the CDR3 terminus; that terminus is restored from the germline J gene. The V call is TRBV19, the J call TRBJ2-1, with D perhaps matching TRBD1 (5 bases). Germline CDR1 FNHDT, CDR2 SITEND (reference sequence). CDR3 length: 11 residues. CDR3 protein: CASRGEAEQFF. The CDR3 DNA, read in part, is TGTGCCAGCAGAGGGGAGGCT.

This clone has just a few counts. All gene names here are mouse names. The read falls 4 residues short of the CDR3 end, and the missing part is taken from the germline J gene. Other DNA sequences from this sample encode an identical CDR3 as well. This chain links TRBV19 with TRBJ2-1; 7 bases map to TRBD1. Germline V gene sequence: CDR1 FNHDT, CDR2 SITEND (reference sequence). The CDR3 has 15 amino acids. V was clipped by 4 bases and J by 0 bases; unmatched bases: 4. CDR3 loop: CASSPHRGNYAEQFF. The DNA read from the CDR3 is TGTGCCAGCAGTCCCCACAGGGGTAACTATGCT.

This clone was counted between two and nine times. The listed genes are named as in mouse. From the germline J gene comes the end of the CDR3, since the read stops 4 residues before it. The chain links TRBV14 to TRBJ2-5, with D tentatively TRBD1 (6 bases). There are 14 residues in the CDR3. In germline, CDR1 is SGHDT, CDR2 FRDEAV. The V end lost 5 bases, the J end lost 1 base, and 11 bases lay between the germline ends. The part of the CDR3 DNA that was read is TGTGCCAGCAGCCAGGGACAATACCAAGAC. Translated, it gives CASSQGQYQD. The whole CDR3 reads CASSQGQYQDTQYF.

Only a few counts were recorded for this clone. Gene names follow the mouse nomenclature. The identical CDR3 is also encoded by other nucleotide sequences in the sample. The CDR3 reads CTCSAERTGSYEQYF. CDR3 bases read: TGCACCTGCAGTGCAGAACGGACAGGGTCCTAT. The chain is built from TRBV1 and TRBJ2-7; 8 positions match TRBD1. Sequencing ends 4 residues short of the CDR3 end; the germline J gene provides the rest. The CDR3 covers 15 residues. The ends lost 0 bases at V and 1 base at J; junction bases unmatched: 2. Per germline, CDR1 NSQYPW and CDR2 LRSPGD (reference sequence).

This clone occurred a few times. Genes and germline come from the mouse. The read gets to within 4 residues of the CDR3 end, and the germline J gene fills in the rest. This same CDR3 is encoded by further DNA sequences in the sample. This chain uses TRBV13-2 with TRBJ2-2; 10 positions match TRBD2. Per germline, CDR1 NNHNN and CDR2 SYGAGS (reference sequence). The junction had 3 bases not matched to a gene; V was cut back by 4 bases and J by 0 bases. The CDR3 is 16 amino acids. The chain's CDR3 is CASGPTGGANTGQLYF. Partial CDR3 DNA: TGTGCCAGCGGTCCCACTGGGGGGGCAAACACCGGG.

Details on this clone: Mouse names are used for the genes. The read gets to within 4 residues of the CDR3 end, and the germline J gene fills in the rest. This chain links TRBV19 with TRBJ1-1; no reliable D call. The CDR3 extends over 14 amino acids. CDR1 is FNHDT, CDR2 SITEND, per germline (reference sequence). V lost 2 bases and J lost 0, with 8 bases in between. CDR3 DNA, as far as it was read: TGTGCCAGCAGTATCGCCAGTTCAAACACA. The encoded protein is CASSIASSNT. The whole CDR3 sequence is CASSIASSNTEVFF.

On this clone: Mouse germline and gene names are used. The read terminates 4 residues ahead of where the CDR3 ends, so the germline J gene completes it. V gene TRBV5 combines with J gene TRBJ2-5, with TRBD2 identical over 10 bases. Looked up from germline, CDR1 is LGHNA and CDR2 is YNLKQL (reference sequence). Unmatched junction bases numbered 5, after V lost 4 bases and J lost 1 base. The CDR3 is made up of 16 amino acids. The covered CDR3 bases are TGTGCCAGCAGCCCCCGACTGGGGGGACACCAAGAC. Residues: CASSPRLGGHQD. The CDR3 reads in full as CASSPRLGGHQDTQYF.

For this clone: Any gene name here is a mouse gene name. The CDR3 loop reads CASGDLDNSAETLYF. The CDR3 DNA, read in part, is TGTGCCAGCGGTGATCTGGACAATAGTGCAGAA. The chain employs TRBV13-2 and TRBJ2-3; tentative D call: TRBD1 (5 bases). The missing CDR3 end, 4 residues past where the read stops, is filled in from the germline J gene. Trimming pared 1 base from V and 0 bases from J, leaving 9 bases between. Germline CDR1 reads NNHNN; CDR2 reads SYGAGS (reference sequence). The CDR3 is made up of 15 amino acids.

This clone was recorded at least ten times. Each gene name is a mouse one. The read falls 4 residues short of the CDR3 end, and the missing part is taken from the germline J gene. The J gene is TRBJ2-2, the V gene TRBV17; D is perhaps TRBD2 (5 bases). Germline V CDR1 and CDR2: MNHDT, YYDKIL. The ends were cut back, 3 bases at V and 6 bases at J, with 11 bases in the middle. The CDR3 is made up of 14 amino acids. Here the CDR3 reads CASSRTAIAGQLYF. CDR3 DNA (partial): TGTGCTAGCAGTAGGACTGCAATCGCCGGG.

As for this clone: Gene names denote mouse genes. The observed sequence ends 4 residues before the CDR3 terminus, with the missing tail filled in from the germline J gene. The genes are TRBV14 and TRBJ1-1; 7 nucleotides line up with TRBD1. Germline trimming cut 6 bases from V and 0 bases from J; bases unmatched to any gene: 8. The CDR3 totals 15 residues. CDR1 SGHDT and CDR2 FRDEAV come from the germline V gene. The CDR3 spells CASTRTGVSNTEVFF. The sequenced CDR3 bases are TGTGCCAGCACCCGGACAGGAGTTTCAAACACA.

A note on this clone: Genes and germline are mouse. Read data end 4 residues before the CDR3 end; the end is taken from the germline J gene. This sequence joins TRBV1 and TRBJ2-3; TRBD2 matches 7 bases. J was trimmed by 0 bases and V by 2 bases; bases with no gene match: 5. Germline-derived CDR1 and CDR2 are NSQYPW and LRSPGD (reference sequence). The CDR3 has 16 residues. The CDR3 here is CTCSAPAGGSAETLYF. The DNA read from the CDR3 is TGCACCTGCAGTGCACCGGCTGGGGGTAGTGCAGAA.

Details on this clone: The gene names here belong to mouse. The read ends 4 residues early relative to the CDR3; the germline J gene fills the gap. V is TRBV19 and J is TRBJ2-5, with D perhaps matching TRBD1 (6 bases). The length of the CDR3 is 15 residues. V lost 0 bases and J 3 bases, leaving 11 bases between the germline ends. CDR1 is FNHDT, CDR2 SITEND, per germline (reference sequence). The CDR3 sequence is CASSIEGQIQDTQYF. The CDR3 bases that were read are TGTGCCAGCAGTATAGAGGGACAAATACAAGAC.